Below are 5 T cell receptor beta chains sequenced from a single sample in a study of vaccination and CD4 T cells after COVID-19. The assay that was used to sequence DNA from cultured CD4+ T cells was the Oncomine TCR Beta short-read assay. MiXCR was run by TCRdb on the PCR reads, yielding one entry per CDR3 protein. The sample holds about 13,000 distinct CDR3 sequences; around 45% are singletons and the top ten take about 9.3%. For these TCRs, the target antigens are not known. Treatment of the sample: approximately 9-day PBMC culture with coronavirus spike peptide pools or control peptides (ViraFEST assay). The starting material was CD4+ T cells from blood, cultured in vitro, obtained after SARS-CoV-2 vaccination. These receptors came from a human donor who had recovered from COVID-19.

The rearrangement joins TRBV20-1 to TRBJ2-2, with D perhaps matching TRBD1 or TRBD2 (7 bases each). This CDR3 region has 15 residues. The germline gives CDR1 DFQATT, CDR2 SNEGSKA (reference sequence). The V and J ends lost 6 bases and 7 bases respectively, with 21 bases between them. The CDR3 is CSATKGAGAFGELFF. As DNA, the CDR3 is TGCAGTGCCACTAAGGGGGCGGGAGCTTTCGGGGAGCTGTTTTTT.

The chain joins TRBV6-2 or TRBV6-3 to TRBJ2-1; 12 bases agree with TRBD2. J was trimmed by 7 bases and V by 5 bases; bases with no gene match: 12. The CDR3 consists of 17 residues. Germline V gives CDR1 MNHEY, CDR2 SVGEGT. DNA for the CDR3: TGTGCCAGCAGTAAAAGGACTAGCGGGACCCTCTGGAATGAGCAGTTCTTC. This gives the protein CASSKRTSGTLWNEQFF.

The rearrangement joins TRBV7-2 to TRBJ2-3; 10 nucleotides line up with TRBD2. V dropped 1 base and J dropped 5; count of bases not matched to a gene: 9. The CDR3 is 17 amino acids. Per the germline V gene, CDR1 is SGHTA and CDR2 is FQGNSA. The CDR3 sequence is CASSLVSGRAMKDTQYF. The CDR3 DNA reads as TGTGCCAGCAGCTTAGTCAGCGGGAGGGCCATGAAAGATACGCAGTATTTT.

This clonotype was picked up a small number of times. Written as DNA, the CDR3 is TGTGCCAGCCGGGACACAAATCAGCCCCAGCATTTT. This translates into CASRDTNQPQHF. The V and J genes are TRBV5-8 and TRBJ1-5; TRBD1 is a possible D gene (6 bases). Germline lookup yields CDR1 SGHTS and CDR2 YDEGEE. This CDR3 comprises 12 residues. The V and J ends lost 7 bases and 4 bases respectively, with 9 bases between them.

The chain employs TRBV28 and TRBJ1-2; D remains ambiguous. Germline V gene lookup returns CDR1 MDHEN and CDR2 SYDVKM. The germline V and J ends were trimmed by 6 bases and 6 bases, with 23 bases remaining between them. This CDR3 is built from 16 residues. The CDR3 region is CASSTPVQAPLDGYTF. As DNA, the CDR3 is TGTGCCAGCAGCACCCCGGTCCAAGCTCCCCTGGATGGCTACACCTTC.